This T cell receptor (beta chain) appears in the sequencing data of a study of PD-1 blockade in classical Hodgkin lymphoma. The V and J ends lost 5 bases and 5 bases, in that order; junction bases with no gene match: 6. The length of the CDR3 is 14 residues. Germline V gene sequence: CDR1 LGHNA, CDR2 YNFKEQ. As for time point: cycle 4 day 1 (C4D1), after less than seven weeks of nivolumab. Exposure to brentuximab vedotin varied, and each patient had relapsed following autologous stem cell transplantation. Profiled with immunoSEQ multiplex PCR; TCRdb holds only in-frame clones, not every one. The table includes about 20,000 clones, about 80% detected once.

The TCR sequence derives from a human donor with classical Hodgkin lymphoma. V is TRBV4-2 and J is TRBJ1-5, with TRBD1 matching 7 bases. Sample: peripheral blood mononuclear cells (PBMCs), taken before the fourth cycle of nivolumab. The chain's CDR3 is CASSIRDSYQPQHF. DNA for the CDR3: TGTGCCAGCAGCATCCGGGACAGCTATCAGCCCCAGCATTTT.